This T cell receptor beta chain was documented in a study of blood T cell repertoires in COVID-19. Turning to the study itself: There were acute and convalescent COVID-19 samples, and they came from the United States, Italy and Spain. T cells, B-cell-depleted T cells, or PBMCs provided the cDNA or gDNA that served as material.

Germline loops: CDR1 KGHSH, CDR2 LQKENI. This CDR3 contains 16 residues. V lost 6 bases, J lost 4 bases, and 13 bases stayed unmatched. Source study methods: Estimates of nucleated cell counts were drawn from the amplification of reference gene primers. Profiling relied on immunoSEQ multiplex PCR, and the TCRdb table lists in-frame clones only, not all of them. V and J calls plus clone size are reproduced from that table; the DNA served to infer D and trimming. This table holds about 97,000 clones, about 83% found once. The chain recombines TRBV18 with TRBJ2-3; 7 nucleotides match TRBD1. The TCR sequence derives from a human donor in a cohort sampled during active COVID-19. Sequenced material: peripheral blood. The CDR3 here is CASSGSGTVGSDTQYF. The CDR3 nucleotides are TGTGCCAGCTCCGGCTCCGGGACAGTCGGGTCAGATACGCAGTATTTT.